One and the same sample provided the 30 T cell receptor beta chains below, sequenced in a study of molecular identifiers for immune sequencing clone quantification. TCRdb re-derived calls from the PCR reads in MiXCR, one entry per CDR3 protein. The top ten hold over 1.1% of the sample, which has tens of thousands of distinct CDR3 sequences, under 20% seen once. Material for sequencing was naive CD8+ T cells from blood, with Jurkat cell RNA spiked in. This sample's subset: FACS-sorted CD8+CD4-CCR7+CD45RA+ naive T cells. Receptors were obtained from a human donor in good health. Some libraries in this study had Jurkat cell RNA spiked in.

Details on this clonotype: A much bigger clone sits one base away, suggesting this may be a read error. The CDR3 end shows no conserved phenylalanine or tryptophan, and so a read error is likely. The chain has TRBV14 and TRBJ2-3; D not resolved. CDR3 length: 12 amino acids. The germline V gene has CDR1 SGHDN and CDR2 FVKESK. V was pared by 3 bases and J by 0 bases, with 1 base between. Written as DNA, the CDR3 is TGTGCCAGCAGCCATAGCACAGATACGCAGTATTCT. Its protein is CASSHSTDTQYS.

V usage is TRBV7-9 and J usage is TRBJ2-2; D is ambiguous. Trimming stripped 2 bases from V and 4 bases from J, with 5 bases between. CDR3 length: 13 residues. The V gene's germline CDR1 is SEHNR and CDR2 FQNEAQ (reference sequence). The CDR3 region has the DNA TGTGCCAGCAGCTTAAAGTTCACCGGGGAGCTGTTTTTT. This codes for CASSLKFTGELFF.

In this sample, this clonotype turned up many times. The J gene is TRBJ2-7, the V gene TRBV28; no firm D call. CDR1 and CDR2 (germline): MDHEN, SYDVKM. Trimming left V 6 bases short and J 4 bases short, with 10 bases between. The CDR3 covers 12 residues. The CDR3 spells CASSPWWYEQYF. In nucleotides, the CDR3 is TGTGCCAGCAGCCCTTGGTGGTACGAGCAGTACTTC.

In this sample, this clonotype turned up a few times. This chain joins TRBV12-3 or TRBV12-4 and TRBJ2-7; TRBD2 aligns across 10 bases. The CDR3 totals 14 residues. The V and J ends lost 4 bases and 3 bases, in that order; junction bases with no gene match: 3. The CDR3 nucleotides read TGTGCCAGCAGTTGGACTAGCGGTGACTACGAGCAGTACTTC. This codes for CASSWTSGDYEQYF.

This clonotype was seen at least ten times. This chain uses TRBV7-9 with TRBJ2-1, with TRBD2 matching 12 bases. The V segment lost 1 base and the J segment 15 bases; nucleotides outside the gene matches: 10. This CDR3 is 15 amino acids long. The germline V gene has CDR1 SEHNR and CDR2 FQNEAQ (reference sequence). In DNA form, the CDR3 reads TGTGCCAGCAGCTTAGTTGGACTAGCGGGATTTTTTCCGTTCTTC. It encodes CASSLVGLAGFFPFF.

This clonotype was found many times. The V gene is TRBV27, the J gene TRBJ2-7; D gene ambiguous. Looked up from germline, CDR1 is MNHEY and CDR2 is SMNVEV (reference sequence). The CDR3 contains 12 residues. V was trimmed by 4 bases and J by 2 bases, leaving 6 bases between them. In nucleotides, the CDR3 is TGTGCCAGCAGTTCGGACCCCTACGAGCAGTACTTC. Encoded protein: CASSSDPYEQYF.

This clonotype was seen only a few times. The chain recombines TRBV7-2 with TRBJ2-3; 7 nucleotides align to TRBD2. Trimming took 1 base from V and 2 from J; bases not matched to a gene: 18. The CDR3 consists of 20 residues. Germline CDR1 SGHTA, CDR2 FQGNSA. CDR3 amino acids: CASSLELVLGLEDNTDTQYF. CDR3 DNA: TGTGCCAGCAGCTTAGAGCTCGTTTTAGGACTAGAGGATAACACAGATACGCAGTATTTT.

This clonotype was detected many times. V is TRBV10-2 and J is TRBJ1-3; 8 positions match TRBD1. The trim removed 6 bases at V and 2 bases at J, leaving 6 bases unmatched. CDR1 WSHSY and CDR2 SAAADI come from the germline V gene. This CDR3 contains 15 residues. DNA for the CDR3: TGCGCCAGCAGACCCGGGACAGGCGCTGGAAACACCATATATTTT. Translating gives CASRPGTGAGNTIYF.

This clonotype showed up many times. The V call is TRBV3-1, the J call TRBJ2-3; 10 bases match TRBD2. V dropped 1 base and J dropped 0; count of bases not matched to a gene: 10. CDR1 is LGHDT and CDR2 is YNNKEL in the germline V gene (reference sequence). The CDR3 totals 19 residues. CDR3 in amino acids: CASSQVGTRTSGSTDTQYF. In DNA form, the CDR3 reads TGTGCCAGCAGCCAAGTCGGAACTCGGACTAGCGGCAGCACAGATACGCAGTATTTT.

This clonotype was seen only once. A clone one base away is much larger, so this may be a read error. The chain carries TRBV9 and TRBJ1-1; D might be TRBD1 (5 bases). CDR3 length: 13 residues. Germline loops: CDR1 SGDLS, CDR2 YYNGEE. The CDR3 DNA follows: TGTGCCAGCAACCCGTGGGGGAACACTGAAACTTTCTTT. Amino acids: CASNPWGNTETFF.

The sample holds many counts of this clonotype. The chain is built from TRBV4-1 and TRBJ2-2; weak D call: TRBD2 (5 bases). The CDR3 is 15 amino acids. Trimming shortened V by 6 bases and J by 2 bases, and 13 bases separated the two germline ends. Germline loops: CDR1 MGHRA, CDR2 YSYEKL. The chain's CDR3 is CASSGELGNTGELFF. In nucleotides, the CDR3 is TGCGCCAGCAGTGGGGAACTAGGTAACACCGGGGAGCTGTTTTTT.

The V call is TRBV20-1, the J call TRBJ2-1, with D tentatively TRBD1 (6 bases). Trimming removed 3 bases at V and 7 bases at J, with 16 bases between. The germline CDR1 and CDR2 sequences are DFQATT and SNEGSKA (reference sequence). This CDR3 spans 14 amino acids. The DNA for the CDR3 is TGCAGTGCTAGGTGGGACCTCCAGGGGAATGAGCAGTTCTTC. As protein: CSARWDLQGNEQFF.

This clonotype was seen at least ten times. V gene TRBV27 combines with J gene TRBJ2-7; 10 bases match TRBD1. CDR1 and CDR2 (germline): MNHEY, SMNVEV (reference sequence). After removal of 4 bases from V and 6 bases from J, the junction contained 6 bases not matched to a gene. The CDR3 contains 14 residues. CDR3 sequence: CASSSGTGEFEQYF. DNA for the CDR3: TGTGCCAGCAGTTCGGGGACAGGGGAGTTCGAGCAGTACTTC.

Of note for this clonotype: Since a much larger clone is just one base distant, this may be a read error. The CDR3 DNA sequence: TGCGCCAGCAGCCAAGTCGGGTCTGAAGTTTTCTTT. Translated, it gives CASSQVGSEVFF. This sequence joins TRBV4-1 and TRBJ1-1; D gene unclear. The CDR3 length is 12 residues. Per the germline V gene, CDR1 is MGHRA and CDR2 is YSYEKL.

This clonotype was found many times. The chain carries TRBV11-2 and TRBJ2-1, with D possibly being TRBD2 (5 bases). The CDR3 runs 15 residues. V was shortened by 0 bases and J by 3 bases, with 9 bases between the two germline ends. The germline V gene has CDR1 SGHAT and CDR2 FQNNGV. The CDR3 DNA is TGTGCCAGCAGCTTAGACGTGGGAGTCTACAATGAGCAGTTCTTC. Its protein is CASSLDVGVYNEQFF.

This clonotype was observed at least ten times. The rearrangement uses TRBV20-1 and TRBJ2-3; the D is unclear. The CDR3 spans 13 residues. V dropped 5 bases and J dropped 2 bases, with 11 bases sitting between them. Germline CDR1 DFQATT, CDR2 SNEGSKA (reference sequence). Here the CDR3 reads CSAAGGITDTQYF. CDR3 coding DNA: TGCAGTGCTGCAGGCGGAATCACAGATACGCAGTATTTT.

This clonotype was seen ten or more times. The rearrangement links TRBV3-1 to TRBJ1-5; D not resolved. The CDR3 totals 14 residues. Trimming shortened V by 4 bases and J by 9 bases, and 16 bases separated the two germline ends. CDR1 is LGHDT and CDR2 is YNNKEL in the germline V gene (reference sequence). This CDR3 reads CASSRRNSPGPQHF. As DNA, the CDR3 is TGTGCCAGCAGCCGCCGGAATTCCCCGGGGCCCCAGCATTTT.

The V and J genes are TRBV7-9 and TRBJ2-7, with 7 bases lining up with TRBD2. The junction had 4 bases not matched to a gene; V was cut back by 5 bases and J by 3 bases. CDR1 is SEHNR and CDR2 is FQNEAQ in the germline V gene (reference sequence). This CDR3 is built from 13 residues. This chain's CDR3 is CASSLTSNYEQYF. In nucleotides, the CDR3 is TGTGCCAGCAGCCTGACTAGCAACTACGAGCAGTACTTC.

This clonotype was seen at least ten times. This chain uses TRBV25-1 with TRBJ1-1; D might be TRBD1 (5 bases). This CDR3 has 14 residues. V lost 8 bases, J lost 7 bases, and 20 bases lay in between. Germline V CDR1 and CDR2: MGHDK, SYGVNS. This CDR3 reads CASGPGGTVSEAFF. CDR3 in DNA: TGTGCCAGCGGACCAGGCGGGACGGTTAGTGAAGCTTTCTTT.

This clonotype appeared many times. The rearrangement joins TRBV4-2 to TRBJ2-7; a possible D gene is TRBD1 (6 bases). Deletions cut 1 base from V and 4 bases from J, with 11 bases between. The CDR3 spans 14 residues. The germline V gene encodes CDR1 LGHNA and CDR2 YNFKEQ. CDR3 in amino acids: CASSQGRGGYEQYF. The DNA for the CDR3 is TGTGCCAGCAGCCAAGGCAGGGGCGGGTACGAGCAGTACTTC.

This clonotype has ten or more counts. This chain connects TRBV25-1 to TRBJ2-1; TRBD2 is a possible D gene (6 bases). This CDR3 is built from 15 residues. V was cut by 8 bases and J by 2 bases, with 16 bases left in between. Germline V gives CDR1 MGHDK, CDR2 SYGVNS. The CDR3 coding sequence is TGTGCCAGCTTAGGACTATCGGGTACCTACAATGAGCAGTTCTTC. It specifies CASLGLSGTYNEQFF. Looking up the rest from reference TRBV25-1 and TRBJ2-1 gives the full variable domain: EADIYQTPRYLVIGTGKKITLECSQTMGHDKMYWYQQDPGMELHLIHYSYGVNSTEKGDLSSESTVSRIRTEHFPLTLESARPSHTSQYLCASLGLSGTYNEQFFGPGTRLTVL.

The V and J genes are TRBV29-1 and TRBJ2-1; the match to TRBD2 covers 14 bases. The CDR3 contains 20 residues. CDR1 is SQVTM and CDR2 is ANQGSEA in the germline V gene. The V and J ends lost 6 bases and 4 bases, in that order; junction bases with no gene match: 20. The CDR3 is CSVLIESGLAGVMGYNEQFF. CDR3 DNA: TGCAGCGTCCTGATAGAGTCGGGACTAGCGGGAGTTATGGGTTACAATGAGCAGTTCTTC.

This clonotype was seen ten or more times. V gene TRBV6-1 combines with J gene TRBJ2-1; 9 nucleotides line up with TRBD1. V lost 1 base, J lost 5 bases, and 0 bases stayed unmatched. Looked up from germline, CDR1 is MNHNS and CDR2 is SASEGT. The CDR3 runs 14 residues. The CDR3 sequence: CASSEGTGDNEQFF. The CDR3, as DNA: TGTGCCAGCAGTGAAGGGACAGGGGACAATGAGCAGTTCTTC.

CDR3 DNA: TGTGCCAGCAGTGGAGGTCCTAGCGGGGCTTTAGAGCAGTACTTC. Translated, it gives CASSGGPSGALEQYF. The chain employs TRBV27 and TRBJ2-7; 9 bases map to TRBD2. V dropped 5 bases and J dropped 7; count of bases not matched to a gene: 12. The CDR3 has 15 amino acids. Germline-derived CDR1 and CDR2 are MNHEY and SMNVEV (reference sequence).

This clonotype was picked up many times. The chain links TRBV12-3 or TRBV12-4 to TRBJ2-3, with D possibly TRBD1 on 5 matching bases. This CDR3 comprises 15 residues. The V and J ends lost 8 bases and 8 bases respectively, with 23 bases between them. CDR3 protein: CASRPPEAAQVTQYF. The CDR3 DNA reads TGTGCCAGCCGGCCCCCCGAAGCTGCACAGGTTACGCAGTATTTT.

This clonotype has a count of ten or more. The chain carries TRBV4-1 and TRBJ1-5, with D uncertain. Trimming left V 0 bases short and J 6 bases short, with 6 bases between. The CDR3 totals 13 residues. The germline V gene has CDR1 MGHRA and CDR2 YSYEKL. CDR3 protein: CASSQDYGQPQHF. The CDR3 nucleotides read TGCGCCAGCAGCCAAGATTATGGTCAGCCCCAGCATTTT.

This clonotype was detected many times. This CDR3 reads CASSEYVRNSNYGYTF. The CDR3 region has the DNA TGTGCCAGCAGTGAATATGTCAGAAATTCTAACTATGGCTACACCTTC. V gene TRBV6-1 combines with J gene TRBJ1-2; D call uncertain. This CDR3 spans 16 amino acids. Germline V gives CDR1 MNHNS, CDR2 SASEGT. Trimming took off 2 bases at V and 0 bases at J, with 13 bases between the two ends.

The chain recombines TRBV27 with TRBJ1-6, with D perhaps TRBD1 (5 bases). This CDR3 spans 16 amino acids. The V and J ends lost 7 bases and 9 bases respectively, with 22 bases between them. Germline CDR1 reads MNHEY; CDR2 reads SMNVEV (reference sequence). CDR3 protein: CASTRSWGERGSPLHF. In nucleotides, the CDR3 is TGTGCCAGCACCCGCTCGTGGGGGGAGCGCGGTTCACCCCTCCACTTT.

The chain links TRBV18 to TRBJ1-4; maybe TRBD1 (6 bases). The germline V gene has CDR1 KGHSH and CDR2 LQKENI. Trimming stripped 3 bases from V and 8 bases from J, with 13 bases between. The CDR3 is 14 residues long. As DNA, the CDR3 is TGTGCCAGCTCACCGGACACGGGGGGCGAAAAACTGTTTTTT. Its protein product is CASSPDTGGEKLFF.

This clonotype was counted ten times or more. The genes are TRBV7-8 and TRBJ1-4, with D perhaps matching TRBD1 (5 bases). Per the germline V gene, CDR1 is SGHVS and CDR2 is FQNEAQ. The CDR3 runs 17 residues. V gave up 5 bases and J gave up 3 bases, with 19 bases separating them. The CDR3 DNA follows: TGTGCCAGCAGCCGAGAAACCGCGGGACGGTCTAATGAAAAACTGTTTTTT. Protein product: CASSRETAGRSNEKLFF. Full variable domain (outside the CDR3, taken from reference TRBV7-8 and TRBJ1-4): GAGVSQSPRYKVAKRGQDVALRCDPISGHVSLFWYQQALGQGPEFLTYFQNEAQLDKSGLPSDRFFAERPEGSVSTLKIQRTQQEDSAVYLCASSRETAGRSNEKLFFGSGTQLSVL.